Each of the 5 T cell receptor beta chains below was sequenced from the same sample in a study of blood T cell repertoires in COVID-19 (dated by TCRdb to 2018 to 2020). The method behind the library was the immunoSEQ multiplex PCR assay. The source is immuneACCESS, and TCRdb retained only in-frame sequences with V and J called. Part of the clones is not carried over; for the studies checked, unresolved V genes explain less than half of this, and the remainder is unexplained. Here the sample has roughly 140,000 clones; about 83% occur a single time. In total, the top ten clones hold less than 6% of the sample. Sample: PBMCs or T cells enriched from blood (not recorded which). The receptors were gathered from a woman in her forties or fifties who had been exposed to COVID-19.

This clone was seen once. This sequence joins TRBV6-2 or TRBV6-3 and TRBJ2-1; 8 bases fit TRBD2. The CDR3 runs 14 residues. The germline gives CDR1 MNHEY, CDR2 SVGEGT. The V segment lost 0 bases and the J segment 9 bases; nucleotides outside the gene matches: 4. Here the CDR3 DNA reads TGTGCCAGCAGTTACTCTAGCGGGATTTTTGAGCAGTTCTTC. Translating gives CASSYSSGIFEQFF.

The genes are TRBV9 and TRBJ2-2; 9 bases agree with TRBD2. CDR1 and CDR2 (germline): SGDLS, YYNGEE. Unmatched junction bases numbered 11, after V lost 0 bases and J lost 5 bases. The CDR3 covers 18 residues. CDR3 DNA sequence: TGTGCCAGCAGCGTAGCTAAGGCCAGCGGGGGGAGGACCGGGGAGCTGTTTTTT. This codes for CASSVAKASGGRTGELFF. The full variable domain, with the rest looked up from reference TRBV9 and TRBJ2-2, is DSGVTQTPKHLITATGQRVTLRCSPRSGDLSVYWYQQSLDQGLQFLIQYYNGEERAKGNILERFSAQQFPDLHSELNLSSLELGDSALYFCASSVAKASGGRTGELFFGEGSRLTVL.

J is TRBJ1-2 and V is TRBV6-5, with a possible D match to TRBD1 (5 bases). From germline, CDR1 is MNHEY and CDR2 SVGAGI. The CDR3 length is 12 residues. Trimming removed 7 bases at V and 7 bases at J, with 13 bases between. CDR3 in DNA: TGTGCCAGCACCTTCCGGGGGGGTGGCTACACCTTC. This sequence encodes CASTFRGGGYTF.

In DNA, the CDR3 is TGTGCCAGCAGCTTGGATGGGGCAGGGGTATTCCGGAACACTGAAGCTTTCTTT. Translated, it gives CASSLDGAGVFRNTEAFF. The chain recombines TRBV5-6 with TRBJ1-1; possible D gene TRBD1, 6 bases. The germline gives CDR1 SGHDT, CDR2 YYEEEE. V was shortened by 0 bases and J by 1 base, with 19 bases between the two germline ends. This CDR3 is 18 amino acids long.

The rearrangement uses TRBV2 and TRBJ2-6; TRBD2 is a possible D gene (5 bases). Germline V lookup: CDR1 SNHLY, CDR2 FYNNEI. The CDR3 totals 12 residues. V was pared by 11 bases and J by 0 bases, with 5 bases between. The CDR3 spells CAGSSGANVLTF. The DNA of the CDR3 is TGTGCCGGGAGCTCTGGGGCCAACGTCCTGACTTTC. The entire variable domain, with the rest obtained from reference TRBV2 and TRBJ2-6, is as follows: EPEVTQTPSHQVTQMGQEVILRCVPISNHLYFYWYRQILGQKVEFLVSFYNNEISEKSEIFDDQFSVERPDGSNFTLKIRSTKLEDSAMYFCAGSSGANVLTFGAGSRLTVL.